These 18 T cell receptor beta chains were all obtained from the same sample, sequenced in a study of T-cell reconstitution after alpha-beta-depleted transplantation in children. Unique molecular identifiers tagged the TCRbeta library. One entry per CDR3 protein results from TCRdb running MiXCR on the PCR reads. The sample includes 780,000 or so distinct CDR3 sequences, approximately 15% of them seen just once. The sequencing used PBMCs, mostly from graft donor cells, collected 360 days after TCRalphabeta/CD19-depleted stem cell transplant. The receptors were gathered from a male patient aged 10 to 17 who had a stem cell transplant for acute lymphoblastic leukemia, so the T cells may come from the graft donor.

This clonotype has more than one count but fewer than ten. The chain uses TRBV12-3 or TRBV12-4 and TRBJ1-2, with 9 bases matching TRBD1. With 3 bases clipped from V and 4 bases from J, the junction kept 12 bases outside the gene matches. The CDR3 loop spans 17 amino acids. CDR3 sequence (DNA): TGTGCCAGCAGTTTGGGGGCCCCGGGACAGGGTGCCTATGGCTACACCTTC. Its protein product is CASSLGAPGQGAYGYTF.

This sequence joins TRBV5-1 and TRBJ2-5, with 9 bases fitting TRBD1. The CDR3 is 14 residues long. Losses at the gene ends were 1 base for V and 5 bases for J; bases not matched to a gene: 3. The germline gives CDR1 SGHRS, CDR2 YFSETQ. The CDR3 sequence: CASSLTGGIETQYF. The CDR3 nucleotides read TGCGCCAGCAGCTTGACAGGGGGCATTGAGACCCAGTACTTC. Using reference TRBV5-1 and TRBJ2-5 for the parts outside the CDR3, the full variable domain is KAGVTQTPRYLIKTRGQQVTLSCSPISGHRSVSWYQQTPGQGLQFLFEYFSETQRNKGNFPGRFSGRQFSNSRSEMNVSTLELGDSALYLCASSLTGGIETQYFGPGTRLLVL.

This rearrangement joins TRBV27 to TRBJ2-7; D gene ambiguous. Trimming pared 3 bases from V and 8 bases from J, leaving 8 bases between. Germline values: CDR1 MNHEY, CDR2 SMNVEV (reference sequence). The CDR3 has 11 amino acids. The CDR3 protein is CASSFGFQQYF. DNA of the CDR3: TGTGCCAGCAGTTTCGGATTTCAGCAGTACTTC.

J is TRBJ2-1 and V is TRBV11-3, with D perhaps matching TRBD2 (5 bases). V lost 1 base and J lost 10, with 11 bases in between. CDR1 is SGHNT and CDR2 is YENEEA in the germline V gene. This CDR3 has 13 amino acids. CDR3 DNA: TGTGCCAGCAGCTTAGGACGATCGGGGGAGCAGTTCTTC. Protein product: CASSLGRSGEQFF.

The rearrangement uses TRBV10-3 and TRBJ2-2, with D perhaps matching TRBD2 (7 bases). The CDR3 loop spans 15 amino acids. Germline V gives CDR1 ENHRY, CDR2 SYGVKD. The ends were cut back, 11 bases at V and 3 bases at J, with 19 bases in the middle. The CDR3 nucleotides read TGTGCCTCCTCCCCGGGGGGCTCTTACACCGGGGAGCTGTTTTTT. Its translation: CASSPGGSYTGELFF.

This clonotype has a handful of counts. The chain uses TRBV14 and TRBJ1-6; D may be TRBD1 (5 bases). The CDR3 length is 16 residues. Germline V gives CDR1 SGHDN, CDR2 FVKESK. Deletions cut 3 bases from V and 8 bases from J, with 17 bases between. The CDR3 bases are TGTGCCAGCAGCCACTTTACAGGCCGACGTTATTCACCCCTCCACTTT. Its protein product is CASSHFTGRRYSPLHF.

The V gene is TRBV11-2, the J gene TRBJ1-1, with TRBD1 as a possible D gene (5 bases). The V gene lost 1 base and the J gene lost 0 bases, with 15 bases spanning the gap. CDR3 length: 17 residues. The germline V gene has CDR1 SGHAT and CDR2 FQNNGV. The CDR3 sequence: CASSLVAWRQLNTEAFF. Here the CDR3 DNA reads TGTGCCAGCAGCTTAGTGGCTTGGCGACAGCTGAACACTGAAGCTTTCTTT.

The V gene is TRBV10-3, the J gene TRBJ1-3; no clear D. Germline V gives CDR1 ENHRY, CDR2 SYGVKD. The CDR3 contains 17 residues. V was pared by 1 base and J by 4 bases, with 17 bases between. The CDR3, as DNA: TGTGCCATCAGTGAGTTTCAAATAAAGACGTACGGAAACACCATATATTTT. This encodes CAISEFQIKTYGNTIYF.

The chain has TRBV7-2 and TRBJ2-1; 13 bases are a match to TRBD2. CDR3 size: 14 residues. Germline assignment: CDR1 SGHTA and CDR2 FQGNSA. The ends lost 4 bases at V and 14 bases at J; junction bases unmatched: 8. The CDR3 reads CASSSRTSGSSEFF. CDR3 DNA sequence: TGTGCCAGCAGCTCCCGGACTAGCGGGAGTTCAGAGTTCTTC.

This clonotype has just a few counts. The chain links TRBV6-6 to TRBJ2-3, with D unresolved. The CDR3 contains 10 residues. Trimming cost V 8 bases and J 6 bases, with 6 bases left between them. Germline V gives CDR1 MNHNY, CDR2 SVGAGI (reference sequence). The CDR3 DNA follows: TGTGCCAGCTACGGGGATACGCAGTATTTT. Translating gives CASYGDTQYF.

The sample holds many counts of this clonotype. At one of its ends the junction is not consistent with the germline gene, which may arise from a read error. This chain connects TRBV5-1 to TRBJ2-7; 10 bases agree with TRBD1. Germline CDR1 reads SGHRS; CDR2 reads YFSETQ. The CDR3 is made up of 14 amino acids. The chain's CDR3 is CASSWDRGSYEQYF. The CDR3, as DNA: TGTGCCAGTAGTTGGGACAGGGGAAGCTACGAGCAGTACTTC.

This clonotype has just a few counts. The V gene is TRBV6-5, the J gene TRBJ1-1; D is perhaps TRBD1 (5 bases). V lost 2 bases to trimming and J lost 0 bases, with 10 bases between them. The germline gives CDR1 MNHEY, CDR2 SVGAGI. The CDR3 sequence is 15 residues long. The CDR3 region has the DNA TGTGCCAGCAGTTACGGGGGGGGGATGAACACTGAAGCTTTCTTT. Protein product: CASSYGGGMNTEAFF.

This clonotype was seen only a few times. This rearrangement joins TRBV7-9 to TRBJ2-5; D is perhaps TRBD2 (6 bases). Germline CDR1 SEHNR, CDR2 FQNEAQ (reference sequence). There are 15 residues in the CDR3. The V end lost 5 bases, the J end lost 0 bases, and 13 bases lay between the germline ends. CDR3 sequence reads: CASSAGLRYQETQYF. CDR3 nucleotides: TGTGCCAGCAGCGCGGGACTGAGGTACCAAGAGACCCAGTACTTC.

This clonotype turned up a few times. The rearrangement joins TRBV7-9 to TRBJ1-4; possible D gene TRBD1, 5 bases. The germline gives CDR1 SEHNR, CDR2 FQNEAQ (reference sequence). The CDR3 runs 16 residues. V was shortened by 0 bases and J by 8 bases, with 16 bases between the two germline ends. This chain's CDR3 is CASSLAGREVDEKLFF. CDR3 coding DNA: TGTGCCAGCAGCTTAGCGGGCAGGGAAGTAGACGAAAAACTGTTTTTT.

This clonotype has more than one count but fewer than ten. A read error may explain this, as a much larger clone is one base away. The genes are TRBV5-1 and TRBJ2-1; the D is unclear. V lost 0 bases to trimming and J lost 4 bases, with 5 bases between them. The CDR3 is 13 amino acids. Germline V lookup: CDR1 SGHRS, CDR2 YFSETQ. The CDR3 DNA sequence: TGCGCCAGCAGCTTGGTACAGTACAATGAGCAGTTCTTC. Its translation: CASSLVQYNEQFF.

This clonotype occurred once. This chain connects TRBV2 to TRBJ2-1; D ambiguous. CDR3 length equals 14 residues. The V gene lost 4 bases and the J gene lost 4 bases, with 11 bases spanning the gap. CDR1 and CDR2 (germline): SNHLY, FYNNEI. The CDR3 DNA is TGTGCCAGCAGTGCTCCGTTGGGGTACAATGAGCAGTTCTTC. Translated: CASSAPLGYNEQFF.

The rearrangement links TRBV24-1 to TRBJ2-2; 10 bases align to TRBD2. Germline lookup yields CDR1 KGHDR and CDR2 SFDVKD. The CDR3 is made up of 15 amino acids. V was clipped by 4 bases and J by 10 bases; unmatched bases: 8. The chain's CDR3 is CATSDSGLAVEELFF. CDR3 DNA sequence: TGTGCCACCAGTGACTCAGGACTAGCGGTCGAGGAGCTGTTTTTT.

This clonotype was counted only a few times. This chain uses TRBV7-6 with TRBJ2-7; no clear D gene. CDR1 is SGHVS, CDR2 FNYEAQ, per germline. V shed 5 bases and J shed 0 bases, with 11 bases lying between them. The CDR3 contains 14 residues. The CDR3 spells CASSPLSSSYEQYF. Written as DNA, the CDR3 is TGTGCCAGCAGCCCTTTATCTAGCTCCTACGAGCAGTACTTC.